This TCR beta chain was profiled in a study of T cell clones after liver transplantation. Study-wide points: Graft donor-reactive T cells may have migrated into the graft rather than being deleted.

CDR1 and CDR2 (germline): SNHLY, FYNNEI. The germline V and J ends were trimmed by 2 bases and 1 base, with 9 bases remaining between them. The CDR3 sequence is 15 residues long. Regarding this clone: Its antigen is undetermined.

Repertoires were generated with immunoSEQ multiplex PCR, while TCRdb's copy carries only in-frame clones and drops some. The repertoire holds tens of thousands of clones, with 70% as singletons. The clonotype comes from a human patient who received a liver transplant. Part of the T cell pool may stem from the graft donor. The specimen comprised CD4+ T cells from blood, sampled at the approximately 16-month timepoint. The V call is TRBV2, the J call TRBJ2-4; D unclear. CDR3 coding DNA: TGTGCCAGCAGTGAATCCTTAGTGGCCAAAAACATTCAGTACTTC. This gives the protein CASSESLVAKNIQYF.